This T cell receptor beta chain appears in the sequencing data of a study of Graves' ophthalmopathy and Graves' hyperthyroidism. This clonotype was seen only a few times. One base away lies a much larger clone, so this may be a sequencing read error. Amplified TCR beta CDR3 regions were obtained using RNA transcripts as template. HTBI-primed first-round RT-PCR preceded second-round multiplex PCR. MiXCR was run by TCRdb on the multiplex PCR reads, yielding one entry per CDR3 protein. This sample has some 400,000 distinct CDR3 sequences, with around 18% found just once. V lost 7 bases and J lost 8; bases outside the gene matches: 17. From germline, CDR1 is MNHNS and CDR2 SASEGT. There are 16 residues in the CDR3.

This rearrangement joins TRBV6-1 to TRBJ2-4; 7 positions agree with TRBD2. Sequencing input: peripheral blood. The sequence was collected from a woman between 18 and 29 years old with Graves' ophthalmopathy. The CDR3 reads CASTRGEGLGLDIQYF. The CDR3 bases are TGTGCCAGCACCCGGGGGGAGGGTCTCGGATTGGACATTCAGTACTTC.